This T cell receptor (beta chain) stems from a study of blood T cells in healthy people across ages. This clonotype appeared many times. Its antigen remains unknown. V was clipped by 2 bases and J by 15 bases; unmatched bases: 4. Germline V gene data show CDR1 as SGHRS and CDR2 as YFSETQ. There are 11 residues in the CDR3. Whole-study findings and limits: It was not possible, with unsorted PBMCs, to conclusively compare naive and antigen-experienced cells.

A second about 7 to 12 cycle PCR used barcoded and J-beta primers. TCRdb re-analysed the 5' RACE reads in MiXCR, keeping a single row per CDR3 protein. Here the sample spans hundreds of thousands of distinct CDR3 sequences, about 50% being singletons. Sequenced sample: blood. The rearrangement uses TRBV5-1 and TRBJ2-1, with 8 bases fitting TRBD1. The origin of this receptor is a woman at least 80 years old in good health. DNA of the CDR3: TGCGCCAGCAGCTTTACAGGGGGGTTGTTCTTC. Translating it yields CASSFTGGLFF.